This T cell receptor (beta chain) came from a study of CD8 T cells in Susac syndrome. About the study: Treatment status at blood draw for the Susac syndrome patients was therapy-naive, corticosteroids, or intravenous immunoglobulin alone.

For this clonotype: No antigen is known for it.

V trimming: 4 bases; J trimming: 1 base; junction bases outside the gene matches: 6. Germline lookup yields CDR1 MNHEY and CDR2 SMNVEV (reference sequence). The CDR3 consists of 16 residues. A quantity of about 0.5 to 1 ug RNA underwent reverse transcription using random hexamers. Amplification of TCR beta CDR3 was carried out by immunoSEQ multiplex PCR, which covered 54 Vbeta and 13 Jbeta segments. TCRdb redid the calling of the immunoSEQ multiplex PCR reads with MiXCR, one entry per CDR3 protein. Of around 79,000 distinct CDR3 sequences in the sample, approximately 94% are singletons; the top ten hold approximately 0.49%. General study points: CD8+ clonal expansion in Susac peaked in TEMRA cells and active patients.

The material sequenced was CD8+ T cells from PBMCs. This TCR was recovered from a human donor with Susac syndrome. The chain has TRBV27 and TRBJ2-3; 9 bases are shared with TRBD2. The CDR3 reads CASSSGTSIRTDTQYF. CDR3 in DNA: TGTGCCAGCAGTTCTGGGACTAGCATACGCACAGATACGCAGTATTTT.